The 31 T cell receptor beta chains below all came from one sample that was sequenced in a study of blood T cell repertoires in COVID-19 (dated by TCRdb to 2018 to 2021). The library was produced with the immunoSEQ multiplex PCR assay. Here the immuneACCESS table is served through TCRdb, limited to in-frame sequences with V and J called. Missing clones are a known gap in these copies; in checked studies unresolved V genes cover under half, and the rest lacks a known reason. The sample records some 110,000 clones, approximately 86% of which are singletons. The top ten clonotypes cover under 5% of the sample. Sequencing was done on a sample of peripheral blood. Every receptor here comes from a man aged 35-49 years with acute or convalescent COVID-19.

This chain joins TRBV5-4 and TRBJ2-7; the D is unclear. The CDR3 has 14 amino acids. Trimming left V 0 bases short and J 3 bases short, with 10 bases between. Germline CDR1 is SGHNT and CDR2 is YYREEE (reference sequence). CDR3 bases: TGTGCCAGCAGCTTGGGTGGTAGCAGCTACGAGCAGTACTTC. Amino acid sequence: CASSLGGSSYEQYF.

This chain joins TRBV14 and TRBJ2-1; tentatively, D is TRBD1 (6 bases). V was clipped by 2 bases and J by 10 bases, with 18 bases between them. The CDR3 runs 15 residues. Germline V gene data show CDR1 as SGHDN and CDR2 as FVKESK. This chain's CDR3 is CASSQLRGPAQEQFF. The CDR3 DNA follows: TGTGCCAGCAGCCAACTCAGGGGCCCCGCCCAGGAGCAGTTCTTC.

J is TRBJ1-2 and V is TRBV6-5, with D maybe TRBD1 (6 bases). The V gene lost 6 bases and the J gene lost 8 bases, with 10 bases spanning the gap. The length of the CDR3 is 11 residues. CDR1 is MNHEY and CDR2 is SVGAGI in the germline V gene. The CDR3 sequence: CASSQGGGYTF. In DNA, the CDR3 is TGTGCCAGCAGCCAAGGGGGAGGCTACACCTTC.

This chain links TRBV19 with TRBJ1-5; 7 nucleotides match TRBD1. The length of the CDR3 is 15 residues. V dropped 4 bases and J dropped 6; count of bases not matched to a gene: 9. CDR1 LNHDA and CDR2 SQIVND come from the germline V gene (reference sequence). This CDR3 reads CASSNVGGGGQPQHF. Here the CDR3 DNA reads TGTGCCAGTAGTAACGTTGGAGGGGGCGGTCAGCCCCAGCATTTT.

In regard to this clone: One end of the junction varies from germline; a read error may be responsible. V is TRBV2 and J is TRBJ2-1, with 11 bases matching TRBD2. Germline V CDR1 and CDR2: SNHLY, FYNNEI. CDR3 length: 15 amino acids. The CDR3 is CASSEGLADTNAQFF. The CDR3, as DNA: TGTGCCAGCAGTGAGGGACTAGCGGACACTAATGCGCAGTTCTTC.

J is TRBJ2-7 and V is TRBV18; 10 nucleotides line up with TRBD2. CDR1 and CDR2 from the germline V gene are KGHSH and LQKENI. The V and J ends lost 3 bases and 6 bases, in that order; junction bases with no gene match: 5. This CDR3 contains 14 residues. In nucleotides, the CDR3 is TGTGCCAGCTCACCTCTAGCGGGAGCCCGCGAGCAGTACTTC. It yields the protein CASSPLAGAREQYF.

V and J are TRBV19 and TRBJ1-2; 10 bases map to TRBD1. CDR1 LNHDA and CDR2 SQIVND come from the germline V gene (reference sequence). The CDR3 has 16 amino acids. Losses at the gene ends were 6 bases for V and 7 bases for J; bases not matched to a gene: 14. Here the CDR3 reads CASSPYPRQGAVGYTF. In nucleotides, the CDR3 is TGTGCCAGTAGCCCCTACCCCCGACAGGGGGCAGTTGGCTACACCTTC.

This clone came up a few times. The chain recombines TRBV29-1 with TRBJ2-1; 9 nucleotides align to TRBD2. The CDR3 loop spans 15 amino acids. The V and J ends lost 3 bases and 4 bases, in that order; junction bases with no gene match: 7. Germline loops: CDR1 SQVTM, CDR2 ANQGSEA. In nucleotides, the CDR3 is TGCAGCGTTGAGTGGCTGACTAGCGGTTACAATGAGCAGTTCTTC. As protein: CSVEWLTSGYNEQFF.

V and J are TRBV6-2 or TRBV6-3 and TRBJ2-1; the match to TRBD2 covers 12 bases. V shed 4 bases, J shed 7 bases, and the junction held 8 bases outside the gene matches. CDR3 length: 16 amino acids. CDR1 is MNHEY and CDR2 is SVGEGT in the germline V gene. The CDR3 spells CASSSTGLAGPNEQFF. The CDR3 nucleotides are TGTGCCAGCAGTTCCACGGGACTAGCGGGCCCGAATGAGCAGTTCTTC.

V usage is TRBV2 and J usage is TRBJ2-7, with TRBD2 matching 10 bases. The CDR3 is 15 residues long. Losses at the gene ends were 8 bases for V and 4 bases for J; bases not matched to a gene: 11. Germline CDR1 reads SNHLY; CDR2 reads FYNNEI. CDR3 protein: CASGRDPSGRYEQYF. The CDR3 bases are TGTGCCAGCGGGAGGGATCCTAGCGGGAGATACGAGCAGTACTTC.

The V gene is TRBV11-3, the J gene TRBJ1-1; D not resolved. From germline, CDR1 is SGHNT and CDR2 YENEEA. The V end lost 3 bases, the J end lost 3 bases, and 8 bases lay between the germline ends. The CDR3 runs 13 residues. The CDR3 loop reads CASSLRSDTEAFF. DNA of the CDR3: TGTGCCAGCAGCTTGAGATCGGACACTGAAGCTTTCTTT. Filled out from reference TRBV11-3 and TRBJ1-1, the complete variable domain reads EAGVVQSPRYKIIEKKQPVAFWCNPISGHNTLYWYLQNLGQGPELLIRYENEEAVDDSQLPKDRFSAERLKGVDSTLKIQPAELGDSAVYLCASSLRSDTEAFFGQGTRLTVV.

CDR3 nucleotide sequence: TGTGCCAGTAGTTACAGGGATTCTAATGAAAAACTGTTTTTT. Its protein product is CASSYRDSNEKLFF. The rearrangement links TRBV19 to TRBJ1-4, with a tentative D call TRBD1 (6 bases). V shed 5 bases and J shed 3 bases, with 10 bases lying between them. Germline assignment: CDR1 LNHDA and CDR2 SQIVND (reference sequence). This CDR3 spans 14 amino acids.

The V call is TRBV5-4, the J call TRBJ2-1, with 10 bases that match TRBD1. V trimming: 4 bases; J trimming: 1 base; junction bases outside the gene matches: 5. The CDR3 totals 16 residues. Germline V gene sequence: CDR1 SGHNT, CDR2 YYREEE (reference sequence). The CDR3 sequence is CASSGRQGASYNEQFF. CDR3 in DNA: TGTGCCAGCAGCGGGCGACAGGGGGCATCCTACAATGAGCAGTTCTTC.

CDR3 residues: CAWKRSGGGGYYEQYF. The CDR3 nucleotides read TGTGCCTGGAAACGGTCCGGAGGCGGGGGGTACTACGAGCAGTACTTC. The chain combines TRBV30 with TRBJ2-7, with 8 bases aligning to TRBD2. The CDR3 is 16 residues long. The germline V gene has CDR1 GTSNPN and CDR2 SVGIG (reference sequence). Trimming at V came to 4 bases and at J to 3 bases, leaving 14 bases not matched to a gene.

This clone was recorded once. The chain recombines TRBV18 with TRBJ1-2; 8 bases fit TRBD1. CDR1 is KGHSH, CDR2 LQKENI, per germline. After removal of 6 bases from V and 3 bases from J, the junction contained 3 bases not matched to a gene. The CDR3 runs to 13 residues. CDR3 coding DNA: TGTGCCAGCTCGCGGGGACAGGACTATGGCTACACCTTC. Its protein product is CASSRGQDYGYTF.

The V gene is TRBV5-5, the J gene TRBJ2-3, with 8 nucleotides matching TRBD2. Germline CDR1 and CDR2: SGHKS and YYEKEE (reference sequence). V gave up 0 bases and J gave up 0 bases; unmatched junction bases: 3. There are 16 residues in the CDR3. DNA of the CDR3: TGTGCCAGCAGCTTGGAAGCGGGGGCCAGCACAGATACGCAGTATTTT. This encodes CASSLEAGASTDTQYF. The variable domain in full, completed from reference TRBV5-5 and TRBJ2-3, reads DAGVTQSPTHLIKTRGQQVTLRCSPISGHKSVSWYQQVLGQGPQFIFQYYEKEERGRGNFPDRFSARQFPNYSSELNVNALLLGDSALYLCASSLEAGASTDTQYFGPGTRLTVL.

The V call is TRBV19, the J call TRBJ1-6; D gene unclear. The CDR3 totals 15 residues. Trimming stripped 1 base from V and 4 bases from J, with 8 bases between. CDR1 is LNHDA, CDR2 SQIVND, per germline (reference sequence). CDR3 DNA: TGTGCCAGTAGTATAGGTGCAGATTATAATTCACCCCTCCACTTT. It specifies CASSIGADYNSPLHF.

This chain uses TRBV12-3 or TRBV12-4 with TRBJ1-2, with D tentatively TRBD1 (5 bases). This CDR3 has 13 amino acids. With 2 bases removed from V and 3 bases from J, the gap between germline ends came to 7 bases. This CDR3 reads CASSLRGDYGYTF. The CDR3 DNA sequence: TGTGCCAGCAGTTTACGGGGGGACTATGGCTACACCTTC.

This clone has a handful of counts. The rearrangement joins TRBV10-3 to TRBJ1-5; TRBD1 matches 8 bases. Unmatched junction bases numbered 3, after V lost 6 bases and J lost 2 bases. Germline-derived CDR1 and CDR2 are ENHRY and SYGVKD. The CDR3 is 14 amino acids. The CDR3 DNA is TGTGCCATCAGCACGACAGGGGGCAATCAGCCCCAGCATTTT. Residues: CAISTTGGNQPQHF.

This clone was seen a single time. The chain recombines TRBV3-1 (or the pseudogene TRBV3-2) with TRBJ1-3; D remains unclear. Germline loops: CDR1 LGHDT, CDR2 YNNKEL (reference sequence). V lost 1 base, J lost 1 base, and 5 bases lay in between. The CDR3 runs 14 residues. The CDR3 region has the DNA TGTGCCAGCAGCCAAGCCCATTCTGGAAACACCATATATTTT. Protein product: CASSQAHSGNTIYF.

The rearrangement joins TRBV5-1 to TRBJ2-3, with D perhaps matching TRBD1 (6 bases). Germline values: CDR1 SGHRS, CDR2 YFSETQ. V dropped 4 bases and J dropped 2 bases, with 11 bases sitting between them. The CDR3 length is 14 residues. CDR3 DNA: TGCGCCAGCAGCCGAGGACAGTCCACAGATACGCAGTATTTT. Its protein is CASSRGQSTDTQYF.

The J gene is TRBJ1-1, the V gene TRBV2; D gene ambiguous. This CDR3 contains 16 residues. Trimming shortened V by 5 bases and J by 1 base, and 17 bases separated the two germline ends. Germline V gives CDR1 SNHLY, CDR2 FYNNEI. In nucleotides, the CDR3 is TGTGCCAGCAGTCAACATCAGGAATTGAGGAACACTGAAGCTTTCTTT. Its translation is CASSQHQELRNTEAFF.

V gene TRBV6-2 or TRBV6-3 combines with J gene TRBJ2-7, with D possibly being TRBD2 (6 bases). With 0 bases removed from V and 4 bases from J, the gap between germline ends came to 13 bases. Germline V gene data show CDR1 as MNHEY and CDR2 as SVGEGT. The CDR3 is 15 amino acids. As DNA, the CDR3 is TGTGCCAGCAGTTACTCGTCGCCTGGAGGGTACGAGCAGTACTTC. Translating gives CASSYSSPGGYEQYF.

The CDR3: CASSVRVNNSPLHF. The CDR3 DNA sequence: TGTGCCAGCAGCGTCAGGGTAAATAATTCACCCCTCCACTTT. The chain has TRBV6-5 and TRBJ1-6; a possible D gene is TRBD1 (5 bases). This CDR3 has 14 residues. Germline CDR1 MNHEY, CDR2 SVGAGI. Deletions cut 6 bases from V and 5 bases from J, with 11 bases between.

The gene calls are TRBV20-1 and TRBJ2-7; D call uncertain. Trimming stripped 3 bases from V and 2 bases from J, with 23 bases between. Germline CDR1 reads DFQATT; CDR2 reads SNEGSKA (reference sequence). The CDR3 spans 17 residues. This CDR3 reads CSASPFVPGRLTYEQYF. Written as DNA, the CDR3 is TGCAGTGCTAGTCCGTTTGTGCCCGGTCGGTTAACCTACGAGCAGTACTTC.

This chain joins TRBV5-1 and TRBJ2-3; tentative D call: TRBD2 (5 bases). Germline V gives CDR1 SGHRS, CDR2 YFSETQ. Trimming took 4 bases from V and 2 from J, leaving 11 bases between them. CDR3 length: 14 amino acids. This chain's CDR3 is CASSDRGFTDTQYF. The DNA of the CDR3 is TGCGCCAGCAGCGACCGGGGATTCACAGATACGCAGTATTTT.

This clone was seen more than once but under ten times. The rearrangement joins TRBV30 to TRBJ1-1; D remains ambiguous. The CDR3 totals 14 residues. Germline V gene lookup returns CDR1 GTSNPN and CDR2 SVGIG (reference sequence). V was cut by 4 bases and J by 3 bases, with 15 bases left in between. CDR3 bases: TGTGCCTGGACCTTGACACCTGGGTACACTGAAGCTTTCTTT. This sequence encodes CAWTLTPGYTEAFF.

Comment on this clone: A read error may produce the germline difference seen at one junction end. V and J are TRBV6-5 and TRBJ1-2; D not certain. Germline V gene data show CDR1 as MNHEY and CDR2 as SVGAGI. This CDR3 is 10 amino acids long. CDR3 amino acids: CASSYSLIVF. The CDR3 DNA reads TGTGCCAGCAGTTACTCGTTAATCGTATTC.

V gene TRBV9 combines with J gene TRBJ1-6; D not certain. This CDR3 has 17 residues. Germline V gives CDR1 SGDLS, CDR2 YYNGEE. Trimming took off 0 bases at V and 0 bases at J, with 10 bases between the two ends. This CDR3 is CASSVAGASSYNSPLHF. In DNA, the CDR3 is TGTGCCAGCAGCGTAGCGGGAGCAAGCTCCTATAATTCACCCCTCCACTTT.

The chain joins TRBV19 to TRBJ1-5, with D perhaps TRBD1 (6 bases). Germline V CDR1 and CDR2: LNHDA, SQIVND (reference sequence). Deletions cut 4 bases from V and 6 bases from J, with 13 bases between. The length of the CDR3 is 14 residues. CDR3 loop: CASSTQRGSQPQHF. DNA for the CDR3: TGTGCCAGTAGTACGCAAAGGGGGTCTCAGCCCCAGCATTTT.

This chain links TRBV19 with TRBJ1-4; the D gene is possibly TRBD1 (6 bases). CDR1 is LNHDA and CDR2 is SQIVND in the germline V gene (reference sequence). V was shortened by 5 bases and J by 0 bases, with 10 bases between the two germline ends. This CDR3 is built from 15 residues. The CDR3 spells CASSGPGATNEKLFF. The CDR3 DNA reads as TGTGCCAGTAGTGGGCCAGGGGCAACTAATGAAAAACTGTTTTTT.